This T cell receptor (beta chain) was retrieved from a study of liver allograft versus peripheral blood T cells. Study-level background: Within transplanted livers, the T cell receptor repertoires were examined and compared against the repertoires present in the peripheral blood of liver transplant recipients. Findings and limits, study-wide: There were reportedly differences between T cell receptor repertoires inside liver allografts and those in peripheral blood.

The germline V and J ends were trimmed by 7 bases and 0 bases, with 12 bases remaining between them. Germline V gene sequence: CDR1 LNHDA, CDR2 SQIVND (reference sequence). The CDR3 runs 14 residues. Remarks on this clonotype: Its antigen is undetermined.

TCRdb reprocessed the reads via MiXCR and lists one record per CDR3 protein. The table includes 9,500 to 12,000 distinct CDR3 sequences, about 23% detected once. V is TRBV19 and J is TRBJ1-1; possibly TRBD1 for D (5 bases). The TCR comes from a human patient who had a liver transplant. Part of the T cells may come from the graft donor. The CDR3 sequence is CASKVRGVNTEAFF. The CDR3 DNA sequence: TGTGCCAGTAAGGTCCGGGGGGTGAACACTGAAGCTTTCTTT. Together with reference TRBV19 and TRBJ1-1, the CDR3 gives the full variable domain: DGGITQSPKYLFRKEGQNVTLSCEQNLNHDAMYWYRQDPGQGLRLIYYSQIVNDFQKGDIAEGYSVSREKKESFPLTVTSAQKNPTAFYLCASKVRGVNTEAFFGQGTRLTVV.